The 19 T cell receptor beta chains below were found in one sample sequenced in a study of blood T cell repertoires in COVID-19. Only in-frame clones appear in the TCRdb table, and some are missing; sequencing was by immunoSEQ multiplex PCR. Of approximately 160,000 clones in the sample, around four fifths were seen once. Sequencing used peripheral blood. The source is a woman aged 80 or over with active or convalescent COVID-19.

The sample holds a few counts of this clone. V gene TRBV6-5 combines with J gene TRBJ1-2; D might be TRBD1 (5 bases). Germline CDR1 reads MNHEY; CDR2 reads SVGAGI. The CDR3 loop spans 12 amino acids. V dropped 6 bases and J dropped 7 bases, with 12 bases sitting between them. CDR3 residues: CASRAGRAGYTF. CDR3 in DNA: TGTGCCAGCAGGGCCGGCAGGGCTGGCTACACCTTC.

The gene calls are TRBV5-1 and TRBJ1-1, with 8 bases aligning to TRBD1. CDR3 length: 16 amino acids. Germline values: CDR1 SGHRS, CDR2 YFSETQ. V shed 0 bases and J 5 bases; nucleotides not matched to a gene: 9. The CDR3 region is CASSLVTGAPWTEAFF. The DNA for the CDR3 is TGCGCCAGCAGCTTGGTGACAGGGGCCCCATGGACTGAAGCTTTCTTT.

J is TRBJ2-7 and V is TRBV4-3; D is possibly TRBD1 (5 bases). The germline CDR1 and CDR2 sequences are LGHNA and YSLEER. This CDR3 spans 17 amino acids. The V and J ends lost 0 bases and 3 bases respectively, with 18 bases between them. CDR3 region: CASSQDGIQRGSYEQYF. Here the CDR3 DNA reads TGCGCCAGCAGCCAAGATGGGATTCAAAGGGGAAGCTACGAGCAGTACTTC.

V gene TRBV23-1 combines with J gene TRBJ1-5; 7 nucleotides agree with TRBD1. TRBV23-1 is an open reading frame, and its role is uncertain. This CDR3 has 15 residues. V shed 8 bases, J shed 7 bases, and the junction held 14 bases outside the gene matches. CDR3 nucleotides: TGCGCCAGCGCCCTGATCGACAGGGAGGAACAGCCCCAGCATTTT. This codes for CASALIDREEQPQHF.

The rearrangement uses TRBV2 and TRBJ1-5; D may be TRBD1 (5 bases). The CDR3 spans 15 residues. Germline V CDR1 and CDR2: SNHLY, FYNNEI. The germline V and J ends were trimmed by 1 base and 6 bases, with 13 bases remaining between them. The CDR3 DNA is TGTGCCAGCAGTGAAGGGGTGACAGCTGGTCAGCCCCAGCATTTT. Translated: CASSEGVTAGQPQHF. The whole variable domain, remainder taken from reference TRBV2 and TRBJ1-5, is EPEVTQTPSHQVTQMGQEVILRCVPISNHLYFYWYRQILGQKVEFLVSFYNNEISEKSEIFDDQFSVERPDGSNFTLKIRSTKLEDSAMYFCASSEGVTAGQPQHFGDGTRLSIL.

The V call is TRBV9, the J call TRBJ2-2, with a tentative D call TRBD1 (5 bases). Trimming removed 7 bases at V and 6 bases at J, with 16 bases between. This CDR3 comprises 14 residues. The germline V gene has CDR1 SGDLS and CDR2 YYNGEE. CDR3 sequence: CASYDIRESGELFF. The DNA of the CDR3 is TGTGCCAGCTATGATATCAGGGAATCCGGGGAGCTGTTTTTT.

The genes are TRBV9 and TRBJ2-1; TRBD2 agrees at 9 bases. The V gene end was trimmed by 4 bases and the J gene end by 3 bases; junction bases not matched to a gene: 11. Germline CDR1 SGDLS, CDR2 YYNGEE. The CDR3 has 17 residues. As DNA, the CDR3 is TGTGCCAGCAGCCCAGCGGGCGCGCGGGGGGGCTACAATGAGCAGTTCTTC. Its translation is CASSPAGARGGYNEQFF.

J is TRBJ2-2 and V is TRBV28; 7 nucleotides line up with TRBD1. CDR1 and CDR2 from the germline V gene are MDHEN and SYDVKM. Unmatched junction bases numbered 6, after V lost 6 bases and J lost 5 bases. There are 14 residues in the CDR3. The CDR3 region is CASRPGQRTGELFF. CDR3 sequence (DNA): TGTGCCAGCAGGCCGGGACAGAGAACCGGGGAGCTGTTTTTT. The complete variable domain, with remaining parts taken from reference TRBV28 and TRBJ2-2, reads DVKVTQSSRYLVKRTGEKVFLECVQDMDHENMFWYRQDPGLGLRLIYFSYDVKMKEKGDIPEGYSVSREKKERFSLILESASTNQTSMYLCASRPGQRTGELFFGEGSRLTVL.

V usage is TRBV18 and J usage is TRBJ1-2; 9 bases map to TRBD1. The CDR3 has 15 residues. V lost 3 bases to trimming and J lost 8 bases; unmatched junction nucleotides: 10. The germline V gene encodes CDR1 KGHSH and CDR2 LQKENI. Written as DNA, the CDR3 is TGTGCCAGCTCACCGGTTCCGGGACAGGGTAGGGGCTACACCTTC. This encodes CASSPVPGQGRGYTF.

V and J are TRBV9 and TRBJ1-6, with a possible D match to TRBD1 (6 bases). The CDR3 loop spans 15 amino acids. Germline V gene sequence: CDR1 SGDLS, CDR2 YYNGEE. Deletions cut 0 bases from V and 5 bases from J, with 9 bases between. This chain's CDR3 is CASSVGPGDNSPLHF. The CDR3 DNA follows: TGTGCCAGCAGCGTAGGACCAGGGGATAATTCACCCCTCCACTTT.

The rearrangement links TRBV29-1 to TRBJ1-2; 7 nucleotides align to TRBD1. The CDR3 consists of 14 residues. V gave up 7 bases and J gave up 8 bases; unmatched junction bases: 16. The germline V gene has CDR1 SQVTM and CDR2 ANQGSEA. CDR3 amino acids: CSAHQGGSSGGYTF. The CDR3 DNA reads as TGCAGCGCCCACCAAGGGGGCTCTTCGGGAGGCTACACCTTC.

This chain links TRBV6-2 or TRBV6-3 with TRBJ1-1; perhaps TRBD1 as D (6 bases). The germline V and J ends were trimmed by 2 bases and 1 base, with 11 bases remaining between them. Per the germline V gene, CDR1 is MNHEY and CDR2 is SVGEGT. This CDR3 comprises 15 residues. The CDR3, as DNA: TGTGCCAGCAGTTACCAACAGGGTAGGAACACTGAAGCTTTCTTT. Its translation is CASSYQQGRNTEAFF.

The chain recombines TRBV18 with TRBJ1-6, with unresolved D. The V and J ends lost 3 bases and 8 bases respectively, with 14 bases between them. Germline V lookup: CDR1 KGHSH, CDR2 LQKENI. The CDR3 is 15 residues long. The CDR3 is CASSPSGFRDSPLHF. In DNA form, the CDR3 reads TGTGCCAGCTCACCCTCCGGGTTCCGGGATTCACCCCTCCACTTT.

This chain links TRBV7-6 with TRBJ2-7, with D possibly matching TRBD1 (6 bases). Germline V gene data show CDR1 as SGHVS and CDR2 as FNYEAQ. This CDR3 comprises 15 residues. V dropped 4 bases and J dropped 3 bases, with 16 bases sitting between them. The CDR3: CASSSAPGTSYEQYF. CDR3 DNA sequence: TGTGCCAGCAGCTCCGCCCCCGGGACAAGCTACGAGCAGTACTTC. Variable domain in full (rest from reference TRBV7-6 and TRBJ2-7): GAGVSQSPRYKVTKRGQDVALRCDPISGHVSLYWYRQALGQGPEFLTYFNYEAQQDKSGLPNDRFSAERPEGSISTLTIQRTEQRDSAMYRCASSSAPGTSYEQYFGPGTRLTVT.

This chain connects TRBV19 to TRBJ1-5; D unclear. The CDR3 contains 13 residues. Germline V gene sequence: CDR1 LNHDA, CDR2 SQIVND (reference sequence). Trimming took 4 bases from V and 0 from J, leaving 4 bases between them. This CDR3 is CASSKYSNQPQHF. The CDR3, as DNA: TGTGCCAGTAGTAAATATAGCAATCAGCCCCAGCATTTT. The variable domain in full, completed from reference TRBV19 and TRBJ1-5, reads DGGITQSPKYLFRKEGQNVTLSCEQNLNHDAMYWYRQDPGQGLRLIYYSQIVNDFQKGDIAEGYSVSREKKESFPLTVTSAQKNPTAFYLCASSKYSNQPQHFGDGTRLSIL.

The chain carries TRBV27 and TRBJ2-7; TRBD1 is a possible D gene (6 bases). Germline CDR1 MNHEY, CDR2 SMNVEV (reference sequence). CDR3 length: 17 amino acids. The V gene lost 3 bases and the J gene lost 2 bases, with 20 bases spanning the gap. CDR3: CASSFSFPGQGPYEQYF. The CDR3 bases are TGTGCCAGCAGTTTCTCTTTCCCGGGACAAGGACCCTACGAGCAGTACTTC.

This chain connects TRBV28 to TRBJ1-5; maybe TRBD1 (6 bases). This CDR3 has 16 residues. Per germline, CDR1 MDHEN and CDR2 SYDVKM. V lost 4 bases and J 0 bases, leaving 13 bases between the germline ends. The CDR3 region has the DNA TGTGCCAGCAGTTCAGGGGACATTTCTAGCAATCAGCCCCAGCATTTT. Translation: CASSSGDISSNQPQHF.

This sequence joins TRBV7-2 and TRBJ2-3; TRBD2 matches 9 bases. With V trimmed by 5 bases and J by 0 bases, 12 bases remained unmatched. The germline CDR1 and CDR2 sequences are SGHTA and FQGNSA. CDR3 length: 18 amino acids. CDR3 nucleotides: TGTGCCAGCAGCCTCGCCCTGGGGGCGGGGGGGAGCACAGATACGCAGTATTTT. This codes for CASSLALGAGGSTDTQYF.

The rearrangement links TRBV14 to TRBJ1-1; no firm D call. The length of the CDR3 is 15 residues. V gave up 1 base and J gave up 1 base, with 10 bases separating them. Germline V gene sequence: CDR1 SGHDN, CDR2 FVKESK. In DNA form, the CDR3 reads TGTGCCAGCAGCCAAGTGGCAGGCTGGAACACTGAAGCTTTCTTT. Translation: CASSQVAGWNTEAFF.